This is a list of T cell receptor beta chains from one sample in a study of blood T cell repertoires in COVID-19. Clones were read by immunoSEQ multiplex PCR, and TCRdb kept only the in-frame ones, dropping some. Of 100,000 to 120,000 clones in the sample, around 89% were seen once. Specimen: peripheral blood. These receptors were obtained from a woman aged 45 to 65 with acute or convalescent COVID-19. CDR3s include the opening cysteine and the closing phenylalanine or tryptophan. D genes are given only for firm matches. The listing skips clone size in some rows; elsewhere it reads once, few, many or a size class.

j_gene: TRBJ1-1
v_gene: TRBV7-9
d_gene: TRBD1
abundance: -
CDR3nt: TGTGCCAGCAGCAACAGGGGCGGGGATAACACTGAAGCTTTCTTT
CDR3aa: CASSNRGGDNTEAFF

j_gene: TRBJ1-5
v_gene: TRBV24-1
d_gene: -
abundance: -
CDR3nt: TGTGCCACCAGTTCGGGGGGGACGCTTGGGAGCAATCAGCCCCAGCATTTT
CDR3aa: CATSSGGTLGSNQPQHF

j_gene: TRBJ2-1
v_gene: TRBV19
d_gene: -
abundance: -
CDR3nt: TGTGCCAGTAGGAGCGGAATTGCCTACAATGAGCAGTTCTTC
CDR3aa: CASRSGIAYNEQFF

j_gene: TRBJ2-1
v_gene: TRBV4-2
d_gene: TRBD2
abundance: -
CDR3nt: TGTGCCAGCAGCCAAGCGGTAGCGGGGGGGAACTACAATGAGCAGTTCTTC
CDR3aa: CASSQAVAGGNYNEQFF

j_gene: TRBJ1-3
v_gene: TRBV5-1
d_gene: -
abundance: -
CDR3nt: TGCGCCAGCAGCCTGGACGCCGGCTCTGGAAACACCATATATTTT
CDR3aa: CASSLDAGSGNTIYF

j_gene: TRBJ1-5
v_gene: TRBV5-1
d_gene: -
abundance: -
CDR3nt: TGCGCCAGCAGCTTAAACGGACAGTTAAATCAGCCCCAGCATTTT
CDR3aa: CASSLNGQLNQPQHF

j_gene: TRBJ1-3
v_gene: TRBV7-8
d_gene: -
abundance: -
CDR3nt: TGTGCCAGCGTGTCCGGGACTAACTCTGGAAACACCATATATTTT
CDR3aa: CASVSGTNSGNTIYF

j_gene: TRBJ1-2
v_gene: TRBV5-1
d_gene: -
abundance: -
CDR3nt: TGCGCCAGCAGCGGCGGGTCACTCGGGGGGCAAGGCTATGGCTACACCTTC
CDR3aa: CASSGGSLGGQGYGYTF

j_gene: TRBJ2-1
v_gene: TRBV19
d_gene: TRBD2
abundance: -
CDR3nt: TGTGCCAGTAGTCTCCCCGGGAGGGCCTCCCACAATGAGCAGTTCTTC
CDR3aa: CASSLPGRASHNEQFF

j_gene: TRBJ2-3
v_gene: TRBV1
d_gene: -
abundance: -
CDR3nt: TGCACCAGCAGCCAAGTTACACTAGCGGGCTACACAGATACGCAGTATTTT
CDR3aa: CTSSQVTLAGYTDTQYF

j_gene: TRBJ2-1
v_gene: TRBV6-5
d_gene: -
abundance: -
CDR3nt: TGTGCCAGCAGGTCCCCCCTACTCGACAATGAGCAGTTCTTC
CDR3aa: CASRSPLLDNEQFF

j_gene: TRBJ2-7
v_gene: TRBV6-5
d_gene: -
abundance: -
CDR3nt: TGTGCCAGCAGTTCGACAGTGGCCTACGAGCAGTACTTC
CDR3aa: CASSSTVAYEQYF

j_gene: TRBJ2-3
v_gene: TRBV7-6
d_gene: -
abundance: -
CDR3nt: TGTGCCAGCAGCTCCGATGTGAGCGGAAGCACAGATACGCAGTATTTT
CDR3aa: CASSSDVSGSTDTQYF

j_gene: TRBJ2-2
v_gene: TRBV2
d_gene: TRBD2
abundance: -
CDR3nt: TGTGCCAGCAGTCGGACTAGCGGGAGGAGCGGGGAGCTGTTTTTT
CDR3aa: CASSRTSGRSGELFF

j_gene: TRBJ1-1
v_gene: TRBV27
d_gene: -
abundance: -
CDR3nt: TGTGCCAGCAGGCCAAGGGGGGGCCGGAACACTGAAGCTTTCTTT
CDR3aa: CASRPRGGRNTEAFF

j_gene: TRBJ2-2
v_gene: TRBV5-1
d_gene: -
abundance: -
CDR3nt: TGCGCCAGCAGCTTGAGTGGATCCCGGGGCACCGGGGAGCTGTTTTTT
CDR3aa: CASSLSGSRGTGELFF

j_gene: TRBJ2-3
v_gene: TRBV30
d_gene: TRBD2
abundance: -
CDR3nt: TGTGCCTGGAAGAGGCTAGCGGGGGCCCTCACAGATACGCAGTATTTT
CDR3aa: CAWKRLAGALTDTQYF

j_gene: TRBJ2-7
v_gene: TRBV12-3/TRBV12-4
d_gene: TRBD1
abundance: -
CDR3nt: TGTGCCAGCAGTTTAACAGGGGGAATAGAGCAGTACTTC
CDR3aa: CASSLTGGIEQYF

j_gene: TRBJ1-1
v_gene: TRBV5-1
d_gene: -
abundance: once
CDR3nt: TGCGCCAGCAGCATGGCAGGGGAGAACACTGAAGCTTTCTTT
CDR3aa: CASSMAGENTEAFF

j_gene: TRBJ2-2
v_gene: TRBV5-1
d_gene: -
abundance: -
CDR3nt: TGCGCCAGCAGCCCGGACAGCGGGGAGCTGTTTTTT
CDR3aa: CASSPDSGELFF

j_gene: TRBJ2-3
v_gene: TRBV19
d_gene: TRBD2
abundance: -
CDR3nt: TGTGCCAGTAGCCGGACTAGCGGTACGCAGTATTTT
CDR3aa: CASSRTSGTQYF

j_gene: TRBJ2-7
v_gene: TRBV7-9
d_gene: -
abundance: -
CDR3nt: TGTGCCAGCAGCCTATTGGACAGATCCTACGAGCAGTACTTC
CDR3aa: CASSLLDRSYEQYF

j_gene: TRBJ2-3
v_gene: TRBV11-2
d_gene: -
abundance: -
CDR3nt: TGTGCCAGCAGCTTACTAGGGGATTCCGCAGATACGCAGTATTTT
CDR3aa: CASSLLGDSADTQYF

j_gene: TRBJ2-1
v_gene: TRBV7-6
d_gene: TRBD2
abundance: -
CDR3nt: TGTGCCAGCAGCTTAGCGTGGACTAGCGGGTACAATGAGCAGTTCTTC
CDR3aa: CASSLAWTSGYNEQFF

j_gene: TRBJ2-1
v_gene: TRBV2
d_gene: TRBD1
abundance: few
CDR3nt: TGTGCCAGCAAGTTTCAACAGGGGTACAATGAGCAGTTCTTC
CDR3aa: CASKFQQGYNEQFF

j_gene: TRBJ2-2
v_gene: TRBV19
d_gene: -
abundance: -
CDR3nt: TGTGCCAGCTCTAGACTGACAGGTACCGGGGAGCTGTTTTTT
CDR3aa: CASSRLTGTGELFF

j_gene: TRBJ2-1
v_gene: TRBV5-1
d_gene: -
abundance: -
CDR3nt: TGCGCCAGCACCCTGACAGGCGCCTACAATGAGCAGTTCTTC
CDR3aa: CASTLTGAYNEQFF

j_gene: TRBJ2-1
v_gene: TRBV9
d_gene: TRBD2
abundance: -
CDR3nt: TGTGCCAGCAGCGTAACGGGAGGGCCTCACAATGAGCAGTTCTTC
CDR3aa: CASSVTGGPHNEQFF

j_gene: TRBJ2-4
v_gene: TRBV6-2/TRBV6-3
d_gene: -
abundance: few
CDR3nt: TGTGCCAGCAGCTTTACAGGGACCAGTAATTCAGCCAAAAACATTCAGTACTTC
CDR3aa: CASSFTGTSNSAKNIQYF

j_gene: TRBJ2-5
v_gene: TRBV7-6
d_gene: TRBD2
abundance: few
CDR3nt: TGTGCCAGCAGCTTATCAACTAGCGGTCAAGAGACCCAGTACTTC
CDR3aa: CASSLSTSGQETQYF

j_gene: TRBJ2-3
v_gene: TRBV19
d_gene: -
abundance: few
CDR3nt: TGTGCCAGCCACGGGATCACAGATACGCAGTATTTT
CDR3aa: CASHGITDTQYF

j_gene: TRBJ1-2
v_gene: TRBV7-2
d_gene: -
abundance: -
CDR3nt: TGTGCCAGCAGCTTAGATGGGACCGGGACAACGTATGGCTACACCTTC
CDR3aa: CASSLDGTGTTYGYTF

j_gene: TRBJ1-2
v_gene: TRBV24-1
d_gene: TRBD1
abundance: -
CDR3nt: TGTGCCACCAGTGATTCTTCCGCGGACAGGGATGGCTACACCTTC
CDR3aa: CATSDSSADRDGYTF

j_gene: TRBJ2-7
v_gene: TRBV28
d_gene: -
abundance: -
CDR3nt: TGTGCCAGCAGTACGCGGGACAGGGGGCGTAGCGGGAGGGACGAGCAGTACTTC
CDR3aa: CASSTRDRGRSGRDEQYF

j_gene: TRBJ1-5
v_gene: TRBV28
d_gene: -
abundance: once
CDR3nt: TGTGCCAGCAGTCTGCGTAGCAATCAGCCCCAGCATTTT
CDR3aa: CASSLRSNQPQHF

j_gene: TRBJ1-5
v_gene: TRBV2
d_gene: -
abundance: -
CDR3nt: TGTGCCAGCAGTGCGGGGGGGTCGGGCAATCAGCCCCAGCATTTT
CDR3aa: CASSAGGSGNQPQHF

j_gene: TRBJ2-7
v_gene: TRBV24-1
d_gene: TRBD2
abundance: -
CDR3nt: TGTGCCACCAGTGATGGACTAGCGGTATCCAACGAGCAGTACTTC
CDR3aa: CATSDGLAVSNEQYF

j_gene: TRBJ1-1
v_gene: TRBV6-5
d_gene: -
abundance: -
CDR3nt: TGTGCCAGCATGCCGGGTTCGGGCACTGAAGCTTTCTTT
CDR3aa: CASMPGSGTEAFF

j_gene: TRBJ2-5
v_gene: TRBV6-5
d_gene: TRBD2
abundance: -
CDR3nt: TGTGCCAGCAGTTACACCCTAGCGGGAGGGCCAGAGACCCAGTACTTC
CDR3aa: CASSYTLAGGPETQYF

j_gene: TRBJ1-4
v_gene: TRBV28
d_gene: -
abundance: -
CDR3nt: TGTGCCAGCAGCCGCGGGGGGACTAATGAAAAACTGTTTTTT
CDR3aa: CASSRGGTNEKLFF

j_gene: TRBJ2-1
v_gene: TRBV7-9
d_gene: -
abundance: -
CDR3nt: TGTGCCAGCAGCTTCCGGGACACCTCCTACAATGAGCAGTTCTTC
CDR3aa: CASSFRDTSYNEQFF

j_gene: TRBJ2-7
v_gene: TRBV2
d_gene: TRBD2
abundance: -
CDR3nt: TGTGCCAGCAGCCTTTGGACTAGCGGGAGTTCCTGGCAGTACTTC
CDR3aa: CASSLWTSGSSWQYF

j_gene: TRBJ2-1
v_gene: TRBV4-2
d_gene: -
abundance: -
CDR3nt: TGTGCCAGCAGCCAAGAACCGGCGGACAATGAGCAGTTCTTC
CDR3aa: CASSQEPADNEQFF

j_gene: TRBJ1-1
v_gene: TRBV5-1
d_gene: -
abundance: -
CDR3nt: TGCGCCAGCAGCTTTTCGGACAGCGGCACTGAAGCTTTCTTT
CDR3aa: CASSFSDSGTEAFF

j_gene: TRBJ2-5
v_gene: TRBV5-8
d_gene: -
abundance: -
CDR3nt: TGTGCCAGCAGCTTATTACGGGTACAAGAGACCCAGTACTTC
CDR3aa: CASSLLRVQETQYF

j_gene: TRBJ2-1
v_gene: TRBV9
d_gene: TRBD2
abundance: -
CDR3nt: TGTGCCAGCAGCGGTAAGACTAGCGGGCCGTACAATGAGCAGTTCTTC
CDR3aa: CASSGKTSGPYNEQFF

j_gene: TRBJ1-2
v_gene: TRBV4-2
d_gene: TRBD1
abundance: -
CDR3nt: TGTGCCAGCAGCCAAACCGGGACAGGGGGGTTGATCGGCTACACCTTC
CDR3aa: CASSQTGTGGLIGYTF

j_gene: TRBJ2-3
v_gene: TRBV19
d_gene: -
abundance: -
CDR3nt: TGTGCCAGTAGCAGGGTCCGCACAGATACGCAGTATTTT
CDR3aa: CASSRVRTDTQYF

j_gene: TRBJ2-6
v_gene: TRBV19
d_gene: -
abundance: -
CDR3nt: TGTGCCAGTAGTATGGGACACCGCTCTGGGGCCAACGTCCTGACTTTC
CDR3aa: CASSMGHRSGANVLTF

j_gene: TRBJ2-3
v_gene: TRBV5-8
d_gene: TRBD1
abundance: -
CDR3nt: TGTGCCAGCAGCCTACAGGGGGACAGCACAGATACGCAGTATTTT
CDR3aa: CASSLQGDSTDTQYF

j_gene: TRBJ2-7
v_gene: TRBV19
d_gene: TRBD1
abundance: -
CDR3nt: TGTGCCAGTAGTATGTTACAGGGGGACCACGAGCAGTACTTC
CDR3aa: CASSMLQGDHEQYF

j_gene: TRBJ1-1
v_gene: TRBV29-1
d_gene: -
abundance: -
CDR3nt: TGCAGCGTCCGGAGGGGCAGGAACACTGAAGCTTTCTTT
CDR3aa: CSVRRGRNTEAFF

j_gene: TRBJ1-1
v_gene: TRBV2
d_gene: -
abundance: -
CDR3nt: TGTGCCAGCATCCCGACACCGAACACTGAAGCTTTCTTT
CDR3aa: CASIPTPNTEAFF